This T cell receptor beta chain was identified during a study of T cell responses to AZD1222 COVID-19 vaccine. In the study overall: Second-dose groups at about 4 or about 12 weeks were pooled.

TCRdb's copy holds only in-frame clones and misses some; the assay was immunoSEQ multiplex PCR. Of about 140,000 clones in the sample, 80% to 95% were seen once. Germline assignment: CDR1 SGHNT and CDR2 YYREEE (reference sequence). The V end was cut by 4 bases, the J end by 4 bases, with 9 bases between. This CDR3 is 13 amino acids long. The rearrangement links TRBV5-4 to TRBJ2-1; possible D gene TRBD1, 6 bases. This TCR was sampled from an adult in good health. Here the sequenced sample was peripheral blood, taken on day 0 of AZD1222 vaccination. In nucleotides, the CDR3 is TGTGCCAGCAGCACAGACAGGTACAATGAGCAGTTCTTC. Translating gives CASSTDRYNEQFF.